This T cell receptor (beta chain) comes out of a study of T cell responses to AZD1222 COVID-19 vaccine. Study at large: Pooled in the analysis were second doses at about 4 or about 12 weeks.

The method was immunoSEQ multiplex PCR; TCRdb's version includes in-frame clones alone and lacks a portion of them. The profile shows about 150,000 clones, approximately 90% of them singletons. V was shortened by 7 bases and J by 2 bases, with 14 bases between the two germline ends. Germline CDR1 is SNHLY and CDR2 is FYNNEI. CDR3 size: 14 residues. The TCR was taken from an adult in good health. The chain uses TRBV2 and TRBJ1-1; D is ambiguous. This sample comprised peripheral blood, obtained on day 0 of AZD1222 vaccination. DNA of the CDR3: TGTGCCAGCACAAGGGTACGTTTTAACACTGAAGCTTTCTTT. This encodes CASTRVRFNTEAFF. Variable domain in full (rest from reference TRBV2 and TRBJ1-1): EPEVTQTPSHQVTQMGQEVILRCVPISNHLYFYWYRQILGQKVEFLVSFYNNEISEKSEIFDDQFSVERPDGSNFTLKIRSTKLEDSAMYFCASTRVRFNTEAFFGQGTRLTVV.